The rows below give T cell receptor beta chains drawn from one sample of a study of immune characterization of retroperitoneal liposarcoma. MiXCR, run by TCRdb on the PCR reads, gives a single entry per CDR3 protein. The table lists about 9,600 distinct CDR3 sequences, around 28% of them singletons. The sample taken for sequencing was tumor tissue. These receptors were collected from a male donor with retroperitoneal liposarcoma. Each CDR3 is given with its conserved first and last residue. A D gene is named only where the DNA matches it firmly. Clone size is not always given. Where it is, it says once, few, many or a class for expanded clones.

j_call: TRBJ2-1; v_call: TRBV6-1; d_call: .; clone_size: .; cdr3_nt: TGTGCCAGCAGTCCAACCTCGACAGTATACAATGAGCAGTTCTTC; cdr3_aa: CASSPTSTVYNEQFF
j_call: TRBJ2-7; v_call: TRBV6-1; d_call: .; clone_size: many; cdr3_nt: TGTGCCAGCAGCCTCCGGACAGCGACCATCCTGAACGAGCAGTACTTC; cdr3_aa: CASSLRTATILNEQYF
j_call: TRBJ2-3; v_call: TRBV6-1; d_call: .; clone_size: .; cdr3_nt: TGTGCCAGCAGCTGGTTAGGGGGGGCGGCAGATACGCAGTATTTT; cdr3_aa: CASSWLGGAADTQYF
j_call: TRBJ2-7; v_call: TRBV6-1; d_call: .; clone_size: few; cdr3_nt: TGTGCCAGCAAGACCCCAAGTAGCGAGATCAATGAGCAGTACTTC; cdr3_aa: CASKTPSSEINEQYF
j_call: TRBJ2-7; v_call: TRBV6-1; d_call: .; clone_size: large; cdr3_nt: TGTGCCAGCAGTGAAGGGGACCCAAGCTCCTACGAGCAGTACTTC; cdr3_aa: CASSEGDPSSYEQYF
j_call: TRBJ2-1; v_call: TRBV27; d_call: .; clone_size: .; cdr3_nt: TGTGCCAGCAGGCCTACAGGTTTGGATGAGCAGTTCTTC; cdr3_aa: CASRPTGLDEQFF
j_call: TRBJ1-2; v_call: TRBV7-3; d_call: .; clone_size: .; cdr3_nt: TGTGCCAGCAGCACCCGAGGGGGGTTTGGCTACACCTTC; cdr3_aa: CASSTRGGFGYTF
j_call: TRBJ2-5; v_call: TRBV11-3; d_call: TRBD2; clone_size: many; cdr3_nt: TGTGCCAGCAGCTTAGTTGTGCGGGAGGGCCGAGAGACCCAGTACTTC; cdr3_aa: CASSLVVREGRETQYF
j_call: TRBJ2-7; v_call: TRBV6-1; d_call: .; clone_size: .; cdr3_nt: TGTGCCAGCAGCCTCAACTCCTACGAGCAGTACTTC; cdr3_aa: CASSLNSYEQYF
j_call: TRBJ2-5; v_call: TRBV6-1; d_call: TRBD2; clone_size: .; cdr3_nt: TGTGCCAGCAGTAAAAAAGCGGGAGGGCGACGAGAGACCCAGTACTTC; cdr3_aa: CASSKKAGGRRETQYF
j_call: TRBJ2-7; v_call: TRBV11-3; d_call: .; clone_size: .; cdr3_nt: TGTGCCAGCAGCTTAGATCCCTACGAGCAGTACTTC; cdr3_aa: CASSLDPYEQYF
j_call: TRBJ2-7; v_call: TRBV4-1; d_call: TRBD1; clone_size: few; cdr3_nt: TGCGCCAGCAGCCGAGGTTGGGACAGACCATCAGGCGAGCAGTACTTC; cdr3_aa: CASSRGWDRPSGEQYF
j_call: TRBJ2-7; v_call: TRBV6-6; d_call: .; clone_size: many; cdr3_nt: TGTGCCAGCAGTTACTTTTCATCCGAGCAGTACTTC; cdr3_aa: CASSYFSSEQYF
j_call: TRBJ2-2; v_call: TRBV24-1; d_call: TRBD1; clone_size: .; cdr3_nt: TGTGCCACCAGTGATTATGGGGCAGGGGGAGATAGAGGCGGGGAGCTGTTTTTT; cdr3_aa: CATSDYGAGGDRGGELFF
j_call: TRBJ1-5; v_call: TRBV6-1; d_call: TRBD1; clone_size: many; cdr3_nt: TGTGCCAGCAGTGAATGGGGGACAGGTAATCAGCCCCAGCATTTT; cdr3_aa: CASSEWGTGNQPQHF
j_call: TRBJ2-1; v_call: TRBV6-1; d_call: .; clone_size: medium-sized; cdr3_nt: TGTGCCAGCGGCCCGGCTGGGGAGCTACCGTTCTTC; cdr3_aa: CASGPAGELPFF
j_call: TRBJ2-5; v_call: TRBV7-4; d_call: .; clone_size: .; cdr3_nt: TGTGCCAGCAGCCAGGGGCGGGGGATCCGGTACTTC; cdr3_aa: CASSQGRGIRYF
j_call: TRBJ2-2; v_call: TRBV11-2; d_call: .; clone_size: .; cdr3_nt: TGTGCCAGCAGTACAGGGAACACCGGGGAGCTGTTTTTT; cdr3_aa: CASSTGNTGELFF
j_call: TRBJ2-2; v_call: TRBV7-2; d_call: TRBD2; clone_size: .; cdr3_nt: TGTGCCAGCAGCTACCCGGGACTAGCGGGGCAAGGGACCGGGGAGCTGTTTTTT; cdr3_aa: CASSYPGLAGQGTGELFF
j_call: TRBJ2-1; v_call: TRBV5-1; d_call: .; clone_size: .; cdr3_nt: TGCGCCAGCAGCTCGAGCAACTCGGAAGAGACCCAGTTCTTC; cdr3_aa: CASSSSNSEETQFF
j_call: TRBJ1-5; v_call: TRBV12-3/TRBV12-4; d_call: .; clone_size: .; cdr3_nt: TGTGCCAGCAGGTCTATCAATCAGCCCCAGCATTTT; cdr3_aa: CASRSINQPQHF
j_call: TRBJ1-2; v_call: TRBV6-1; d_call: .; clone_size: many; cdr3_nt: TGTGCCAGCACCAGGGATTACTATGGCTACACCTTC; cdr3_aa: CASTRDYYGYTF
j_call: TRBJ2-3; v_call: TRBV12-3/TRBV12-4; d_call: .; clone_size: many; cdr3_nt: TGTGCCAGCGATGTGCGGGGCCTCACAGATACGCAGTATTTT; cdr3_aa: CASDVRGLTDTQYF
j_call: TRBJ1-2; v_call: TRBV6-1; d_call: .; clone_size: once; cdr3_nt: TGTGCCAGCAGTGAAATGTCGGCGAGCCTCTCCTATGGCTACACCTTC; cdr3_aa: CASSEMSASLSYGYTF
j_call: TRBJ2-7; v_call: TRBV6-1; d_call: TRBD1; clone_size: medium-sized; cdr3_nt: TGTGCCAGCAGTTTAGGGACAGTCTACAATGAGCAGTACTTC; cdr3_aa: CASSLGTVYNEQYF
j_call: TRBJ2-7; v_call: TRBV27; d_call: TRBD2; clone_size: few; cdr3_nt: TGTGCCAGCAGTTTCCCGGGGGGAAACGAGCAGTACTTC; cdr3_aa: CASSFPGGNEQYF
j_call: TRBJ2-1; v_call: TRBV7-6; d_call: TRBD2; clone_size: .; cdr3_nt: TGTGCTAGCAGCTTAGATGCTAGCGGGAGAACGAATGAGCAGTTCTTC; cdr3_aa: CASSLDASGRTNEQFF
j_call: TRBJ2-7; v_call: TRBV11-3; d_call: .; clone_size: few; cdr3_nt: TGTGCCAGCAGCCTTCGCGTCGGGGCTACTACCTACAATGAGCAGTACTTC; cdr3_aa: CASSLRVGATTYNEQYF
j_call: TRBJ1-1; v_call: TRBV12-3/TRBV12-4; d_call: .; clone_size: once; cdr3_nt: TGTGCCAGCAGCCCCGAGGGGGGGCAAATGAACACTGAAGCTTTCTTT; cdr3_aa: CASSPEGGQMNTEAFF
j_call: TRBJ2-3; v_call: TRBV12-3/TRBV12-4; d_call: .; clone_size: medium-sized; cdr3_nt: TGTGCCAGCAGTTTCAGGGGAAGGAGTACAGATACGCAGTATTTT; cdr3_aa: CASSFRGRSTDTQYF